These T cell receptor beta chains were read from a single sample in a study of blood T cell repertoires in COVID-19. Generated by immunoSEQ multiplex PCR, the TCRdb table keeps only in-frame clones and is missing some. The sample includes almost 300,000 clones, approximately 86% seen only once; the top ten take around 1.4%. Input material: peripheral blood. The receptors originated from a man between 65 and 85 years old with acute or convalescent COVID-19. Both conserved end residues are part of each CDR3. The order of the fields is D gene, V gene, clone size, J gene, CDR3 length, CDR3 DNA, CDR3 protein. A D gene is named only where the DNA matches it firmly. Size tells how often a clone was seen (once, few, many) or the class of an expanded clone, and some rows leave it out.

D: TRBD1
V: TRBV13
size: once
J: TRBJ2-1
length: 17
DNA: TGTGCCAGCAGCTCACGACGGGACAGGGGAGCCTACAATGAGCAGTTCTTC
CDR3: CASSSRRDRGAYNEQFF

D: -
V: TRBV28
size: -
J: TRBJ1-2
length: 14
DNA: TGTGCCAGCAGTTCCCATCAGGGGTACTATGGCTACACCTTC
CDR3: CASSSHQGYYGYTF

D: TRBD1
V: TRBV20-1
size: -
J: TRBJ2-7
length: 14
DNA: TGCAGTGCTAGTCGACAGGGGAGCGTGGGAGAGCAGTACTTC
CDR3: CSASRQGSVGEQYF

D: -
V: TRBV14
size: few
J: TRBJ1-1
length: 13
DNA: TGTGCCAGCAGCCAACTCAGTATCAGTGAAGCTTTCTTT
CDR3: CASSQLSISEAFF

D: -
V: TRBV27
size: -
J: TRBJ2-5
length: 15
DNA: TGTGCCAGCAGTCCGCGGGGACGGGTTCAAGAGACCCAGTACTTC
CDR3: CASSPRGRVQETQYF

D: TRBD1
V: TRBV10-3
size: -
J: TRBJ2-3
length: 18
DNA: TGTGCCATCAGTGACCTCCTCCTCCGGGACAGGGGGCCAGATACGCAGTATTTT
CDR3: CAISDLLLRDRGPDTQYF

D: TRBD1
V: TRBV9
size: -
J: TRBJ1-2
length: 14
DNA: TGTGCCAGCAGCAGGACAGGGGTTAACTATGGCTACACCTTC
CDR3: CASSRTGVNYGYTF

D: TRBD2
V: TRBV2
size: -
J: TRBJ2-1
length: 15
DNA: TGTGCCAGCAGTGACCGGCTAGCGGGAGTCAATGAGCAGTTCTTC
CDR3: CASSDRLAGVNEQFF

D: -
V: TRBV28
size: -
J: TRBJ2-3
length: 14
DNA: TGTGCCAGCAGGATCGGGGAGCACACAGATACGCAGTATTTT
CDR3: CASRIGEHTDTQYF

D: -
V: TRBV19
size: -
J: TRBJ1-2
length: 13
DNA: TGTGCCAGTACCCGGACAGTCTTCTATGGCTACACCTTC
CDR3: CASTRTVFYGYTF

D: TRBD1
V: TRBV19
size: -
J: TRBJ1-1
length: 15
DNA: TGTGCCAGTAGTGGACTGGACAGGGGGTACACTGAAGCTTTCTTT
CDR3: CASSGLDRGYTEAFF

D: -
V: TRBV9
size: -
J: TRBJ2-2
length: 14
DNA: TGTGCCAGCAGCGTATCCGGGTCGGAAAGGGAGCTGTTTTTT
CDR3: CASSVSGSERELFF

D: TRBD2
V: TRBV6-5
size: -
J: TRBJ2-2
length: 16
DNA: TGTGCCAGCAGTTACTCAGATCGGGGGGGGGCCGGGGAGCTGTTTTTT
CDR3: CASSYSDRGGAGELFF

D: -
V: TRBV5-6
size: once
J: TRBJ2-7
length: 11
DNA: TGTGCCAGCAGTCTAGGGGGCGAGCAGTACTTC
CDR3: CASSLGGEQYF

D: TRBD1
V: TRBV6-7
size: few
J: TRBJ1-6
length: 13
DNA: TGTGCCAATTTAGGGGGCAGTAATTCACCCCTCCACTTT
CDR3: CANLGGSNSPLHF

D: -
V: TRBV7-9
size: -
J: TRBJ2-5
length: 14
DNA: TGTGCCAGCAGCTTTCTTCAGGGGATGGAGACCCAGTACTTC
CDR3: CASSFLQGMETQYF

D: TRBD1
V: TRBV6-6
size: -
J: TRBJ1-4
length: 15
DNA: TGTGCCAGTAGACCTTGGACAGGAGGGCGGGAAAAACTGTTTTTT
CDR3: CASRPWTGGREKLFF

D: TRBD1
V: TRBV6-2/TRBV6-3
size: -
J: TRBJ1-5
length: 16
DNA: TGTGCCAGCAGTTACACCTTTGGACAGGGCAATCAGCCCCAGCATTTT
CDR3: CASSYTFGQGNQPQHF

D: -
V: TRBV6-5
size: once
J: TRBJ1-1
length: 13
DNA: TGTGCCAGCAGTTACGGGAGGAACACTGAAGCTTTCTTT
CDR3: CASSYGRNTEAFF

D: TRBD1
V: TRBV9
size: -
J: TRBJ1-1
length: 15
DNA: TGTGCCAGCAGCGTACTCGGACAGGGGGACACTGAAGCTTTCTTT
CDR3: CASSVLGQGDTEAFF

D: -
V: TRBV5-1
size: -
J: TRBJ1-1
length: 14
DNA: TGCGCCAGCAGCTCAGGGGTCGAGAACACTGAAGCTTTCTTT
CDR3: CASSSGVENTEAFF

D: -
V: TRBV7-3
size: -
J: TRBJ2-5
length: 16
DNA: TGTGCCAGCAGCTTAAACCCGCCGGGACTCCAAGAGACCCAGTACTTC
CDR3: CASSLNPPGLQETQYF

D: TRBD1
V: TRBV9
size: once
J: TRBJ2-5
length: 16
DNA: TGTGCCAGCAGCGTAGCCCAGGACAGGGGGGAAGAGACCCAGTACTTC
CDR3: CASSVAQDRGEETQYF

D: -
V: TRBV5-1
size: -
J: TRBJ2-5
length: 14
DNA: TGCGCCAGCAGCCAGGGGCCCGGGGCGGAGACCCAGTACTTC
CDR3: CASSQGPGAETQYF